Reported below is one T cell receptor (beta chain). This clonotype was counted once. Its antigen is not yet known. Per-base quality was not reported, and no clone a single base away is much larger than it. A single read makes a weak case. This entry belongs to a study of tumor-infiltrating lymphocytes in primary liver carcinoma (dated by TCRdb to the late 2010s). About the investigation overall: Hepatocellular carcinoma (four) or combined HCC and intrahepatic cholangiocarcinoma (one) was present in the five patients, who were three men and two women aged 30 to 69 years. The five patients had tumors of stage T1-T3 N0M0, with maximum diameters ranging from about 4 to 11 cm. Each sample produced about 3.5 to 7.13 million productive TCRbeta reads, and read depth showed no significant difference between tissue types. For each liver tumor, the study sampled five regions along with adjacent normal tissue and blood, and applied TCRbeta repertoire sequencing, expression microarrays and whole-exome sequencing. A total of 35 or so specimens from 5 patients went through TCRbeta repertoire sequencing, namely 25 tumor regions, 5 adjacent noncancerous liver tissues and 5 peripheral blood samples. Repertoires from technical replicates were highly reproducible, with mean shared-clone rates roughly 0.89 and correlation coefficients above 0.98. Paper-wide results and their limitations: Bulk unsorted samples precluded comparing CD4+ and CD8+ T cell repertoires. The study included only a handful of patients, and the authors note findings should be validated in a larger study. A significantly larger repertoire fraction was made up by the top 250 clones in tumors than in blood (p = 0.039). Only the TCR beta chain was sequenced, so true repertoire diversity is likely underestimated because unpaired alpha chains were not captured. Pairs of tumor regions showed greater repertoire overlap (mean about 36%) than tumor-adjacent pairs (roughly 17%) or tumor-blood pairs (about 14%), which is consistent with antigen-driven expansion.

Total RNA and DNA were co-extracted without cell sorting from approximately 20-30 mg of bulk tissue using the AllPrep DNA/RNA mini kit. Between November 2015 and March 2016, about 5 patients in China with histopathologically diagnosed primary liver carcinoma had surgical resection. At the time of sampling, the patients had chronic HBV infection and had not received any treatment. Fresh tumor and adjacent tissue pieces were bisected, with one half stored in RNAlater at -80 degrees C and the other half sent for histology. A constant-region primer and ProtoScript II reverse transcriptase were used to reverse-transcribe TCRbeta-specific cDNA from roughly 0.5 ug total RNA. Three nested multiplex PCR rounds, following a slightly modified ARM-PCR procedure, were used to build the TCRbeta libraries. Each of the first two PCR rounds ran for 9 to 10 cycles using multiplex TRBV1-TRBV30 forward primers together with a Cbeta reverse primer. Sample barcodes and Illumina adapters were attached in a final 25-cycle PCR using Deep VentR polymerase. Before sequencing, amplicons between 200 and 500 bp were purified from gel using a QIAquick gel extraction kit. The TCRbeta amplicons were sequenced with 250-bp paired-end reads on an Illumina HiSeq 2500. In the authors' own workflow: Reads were quality-trimmed with Trimmomatic v0.33, and paired reads were merged with FLASH v1.2.11 to recover full CDR3 sequences. V, D and J germline segments were assigned to the rearranged TCRbeta sequences using MiGEC v1.2.1b. Clonotype statistics and Shannon-Wiener diversity indices were computed with VDJtools v1.0.0. Except for diversity analysis, only each sample's 250 most abundant clonotypes were used in subsequent analyses to reduce sampling bias. In TCRdb, the public reads were trimmed at Q25 with fastp and aligned with MiXCR, with productive beta chains retained. Identical CDR3 proteins give one entry, which carries the most common genes and DNA. TCRdb, not the authors, supplied the V and J calls. Counted in this sample were about 120,000 distinct CDR3 sequences; about two thirds of them appeared once. The ten largest make up more than 7% of the sample.

The cysteine opens and the phenylalanine closes a CDR3 of 13 amino acids. The CDR3 DNA has 39 bases and is translated from base 1. The trim is 4 bases for V and 2 bases for J, with a gap of 11 bases between the germline ends. CDR1 and CDR2, looked up from the germline V gene, are SQVTM and ANQGSEA. The source material was tumor-adjacent normal liver tissue. The chain is encoded by TRBV29-1 joined to TRBJ1-1; the D region possibly corresponds to TRBD1 (5 bases align). This clonotype originated in a woman aged 55-69 years with primary liver carcinoma and hepatitis B virus infection. The CDR3 protein is CSVVIRGNTEAFF. In nucleotide form, the sequence is TGCAGCGTTGTTATAAGGGGAAACACTGAAGCTTTCTTT.